The T cell receptor beta chain described here comes from a study of response to subunit inactivated influenza vaccine. Study findings and constraints: The authors suggested that few new T cells are recruited per seasonal influenza vaccination.

The CDR3 runs to 14 residues. Germline lookup yields CDR1 SGHAT and CDR2 FQNNGV. The V gene lost 5 bases and the J gene lost 1 base, with 10 bases spanning the gap. The table lists this clonotype with a few counts. What it binds is unknown. TCRdb itself ran the RT-PCR reads through MiXCR, one entry per CDR3 protein. The data hold 300,000 to 350,000 distinct CDR3 sequences, with roughly 20% observed a single time. The sequence came from a man between 45 and 75 years old who received an inactivated influenza vaccine. The genes are TRBV11-2 and TRBJ2-3; D might be TRBD2 (6 bases). The sequencing used PBMCs from blood, collected roughly 20 months after vaccination. The CDR3 spells CASSRRAGTDTQYF. The CDR3 DNA follows: TGTGCCAGCAGCCGGAGGGCGGGCACAGATACGCAGTATTTT.